Described below is a single T cell receptor (beta chain) sequence and its context. The target antigen is unknown. This sample is drawn from a study of T cell responses to AZD1222 COVID-19 vaccine. Study results and caveats: The peak T cell response came first, and repertoires were sampled only after it. Following two doses of AZD1222, Spike-specific TCR breadth and depth rose. Donors, mostly white British, included more females; clonal diversity was possibly underestimated.

V was trimmed by 0 bases and J by 0 bases, leaving 7 bases between them. This CDR3 contains 14 residues. CDR1 is SGHRS and CDR2 is YFSETQ in the germline V gene. Clones were read by immunoSEQ multiplex PCR, and TCRdb kept only the in-frame ones, dropping some. Here the sample spans 150,000 to 200,000 clones, 85% to 95% being singletons. The J gene is TRBJ2-7, the V gene TRBV5-1; D gene unclear. The receptor's source is an adult in good health. Material: peripheral blood, obtained on day 0 of AZD1222 vaccination. DNA for the CDR3: TGCGCCAGCAGCTTGGAGGCAGCCTCCTACGAGCAGTACTTC. This translates into CASSLEAASYEQYF. The whole variable domain, filled in from reference TRBV5-1 and TRBJ2-7, reads KAGVTQTPRYLIKTRGQQVTLSCSPISGHRSVSWYQQTPGQGLQFLFEYFSETQRNKGNFPGRFSGRQFSNSRSEMNVSTLELGDSALYLCASSLEAASYEQYFGPGTRLTVT.